The next 24 T cell receptor beta chains were all read from a single sample in a study of T cells after yellow fever vaccination. TCRdb reprocessed the 5' RACE reads via MiXCR and lists one record per CDR3 protein. The sample records about 340,000 distinct CDR3 sequences, around 4.1% being singletons. Sequenced material: PBMCs, taken 5 days after the yellow fever booster vaccination. The receptors originated from a young man who received the YFV17D yellow fever vaccine.

This clonotype was counted only a few times. The CDR3 spells CASSFGTPGETQYF. The CDR3 DNA follows: TGCGCCAGCAGCTTCGGGACCCCAGGGGAGACCCAGTACTTC. The chain employs TRBV5-1 and TRBJ2-5; D assignment may be TRBD1 or TRBD2 (5 bases each). The germline V and J ends were trimmed by 2 bases and 5 bases, with 13 bases remaining between them. Germline loops: CDR1 SGHRS, CDR2 YFSETQ. This CDR3 is built from 14 residues.

The table lists this clonotype with a few counts. The chain couples TRBV7-6 to TRBJ2-7, with 8 positions matching TRBD1. The CDR3 consists of 16 residues. V trimming: 1 base; J trimming: 7 bases; junction bases outside the gene matches: 12. CDR1 is SGHVS and CDR2 is FNYEAQ in the germline V gene. DNA of the CDR3: TGTGCCAGCAGCTTAGGAGCTGGCAGGGGGCAGCGGGAGCAGTACGTC. As protein: CASSLGAGRGQREQYV.

Ten or more counts support this clonotype. The rearrangement uses TRBV30 and TRBJ2-7; 8 positions match TRBD1. The CDR3 runs 15 residues. V lost 2 bases to trimming and J lost 6 bases; unmatched junction nucleotides: 12. Germline CDR1 is GTSNPN and CDR2 is SVGIG (reference sequence). The CDR3 sequence is CAWSITGGSKSEQYF. The CDR3 nucleotides are TGTGCCTGGAGTATCACAGGGGGGTCTAAAAGCGAGCAGTACTTC.

This clonotype was counted only a few times. The chain uses TRBV27 and TRBJ2-2, with D unclear. Deletions cut 5 bases from V and 8 bases from J, with 12 bases between. The CDR3 totals 13 residues. Per the germline V gene, CDR1 is MNHEY and CDR2 is SMNVEV (reference sequence). DNA of the CDR3: TGTGCCAGCAGTCTCTTCGCCCGGGGGGAGCTGTTTTTT. As protein: CASSLFARGELFF.

This clonotype came up a few times. This sequence joins TRBV5-4 and TRBJ1-1, with 11 bases fitting TRBD1. Germline trimming cut 3 bases from V and 0 bases from J; bases unmatched to any gene: 4. This CDR3 comprises 16 residues. CDR1 SGHNT and CDR2 YYREEE come from the germline V gene (reference sequence). The CDR3 DNA reads TGTGCCAGCAGCTCAGGACAGGGGGCCATGAACACTGAAGCTTTCTTT. Translating gives CASSSGQGAMNTEAFF. Together with reference TRBV5-4 and TRBJ1-1, the CDR3 gives the full variable domain: ETGVTQSPTHLIKTRGQQVTLRCSSQSGHNTVSWYQQALGQGPQFIFQYYREEENGRGNFPPRFSGLQFPNYSSELNVNALELDDSALYLCASSSGQGAMNTEAFFGQGTRLTVV.

This clonotype has only a few counts. This chain joins TRBV6-2 or TRBV6-3 and TRBJ2-3; TRBD2 agrees at 13 bases. V dropped 6 bases and J dropped 4; count of bases not matched to a gene: 10. The length of the CDR3 is 17 residues. Germline loops: CDR1 MNHEY, CDR2 SVGEGT. The CDR3, as DNA: TGTGCCAGCAGCTTATCTACTAGCGGGGGGGCGCCAGATACGCAGTATTTT. This gives the protein CASSLSTSGGAPDTQYF.

This clonotype was seen repeatedly, ten times or more. V usage is TRBV12-3 or TRBV12-4 and J usage is TRBJ1-1, with D maybe TRBD1 (6 bases). V lost 2 bases and J 3 bases, leaving 10 bases between the germline ends. The CDR3 covers 14 residues. The chain's CDR3 is CASSLQGQYTEAFF. DNA of the CDR3: TGTGCCAGCAGTTTACAGGGGCAGTACACTGAAGCTTTCTTT.

This chain uses TRBV6-2 or TRBV6-3 with TRBJ1-3; a weak D match, TRBD1 (6 bases). The CDR3 covers 15 residues. V shed 3 bases and J shed 4 bases, with 13 bases lying between them. In germline, CDR1 is MNHEY, CDR2 SVGEGT. The CDR3 DNA is TGTGCCAGCAGTTATTCGGGGGCGTACGGAAACACCATATATTTT. Its protein is CASSYSGAYGNTIYF.

This clonotype was observed many times. CDR3 residues: CASSPGQGVSTEAFF. The DNA of the CDR3 is TGTGCCAGCAGCCCGGGACAAGGGGTGAGCACTGAAGCTTTCTTT. The chain employs TRBV7-9 and TRBJ1-1, with D perhaps matching TRBD1 (6 bases). Germline CDR1 SEHNR, CDR2 FQNEAQ (reference sequence). Trimming removed 5 bases at V and 4 bases at J, with 17 bases between. This CDR3 has 15 residues.

The gene calls are TRBV6-2 or TRBV6-3 and TRBJ1-2; D not resolved. The CDR3 runs 13 residues. Looked up from germline, CDR1 is MNHEY and CDR2 is SVGEGT. Trimming stripped 6 bases from V and 3 bases from J, with 11 bases between. CDR3 in amino acids: CASSEDGYYGYTF. The CDR3 DNA sequence: TGTGCCAGCAGCGAGGACGGCTACTATGGCTACACCTTC.

V gene TRBV7-2 combines with J gene TRBJ2-1; D might be TRBD2 (5 bases). This CDR3 is built from 17 residues. CDR1 SGHTA and CDR2 FQGNSA come from the germline V gene. The ends were cut back, 5 bases at V and 2 bases at J, with 19 bases in the middle. The CDR3 nucleotides are TGTGCCAGCAGCCCCCAGCCGCGTGTAGCGACCTACAATGAGCAGTTCTTC. Encoded protein: CASSPQPRVATYNEQFF.

This chain links TRBV10-2 with TRBJ1-5, with a tentative D call TRBD1 (5 bases). Germline V gives CDR1 WSHSY, CDR2 SAAADI. Trimming stripped 3 bases from V and 9 bases from J, with 15 bases between. This CDR3 has 14 residues. CDR3 DNA: TGCGCCAGCAGTGAAGGTGGGGGAAACTGGCCCCAGCATTTT. This encodes CASSEGGGNWPQHF.

Turning to this clonotype: A much more abundant neighbour one base away suggests this may be a read error. The J gene is TRBJ1-2, the V gene TRBV12-3 or TRBV12-4; 8 bases match TRBD1. The CDR3 covers 15 residues. V lost 6 bases, J lost 9 bases, and 15 bases stayed unmatched. CDR3 sequence (DNA): TGTGCCAGCAGAGACCAGGGGGCGCGATCTTTGAGCTACACCTTC. Translation: CASRDQGARSLSYTF.

In this sample, this clonotype turned up many times. This chain connects TRBV5-1 to TRBJ2-5; the D call may be TRBD1 or TRBD2 (6 bases each). CDR1 and CDR2 from the germline V gene are SGHRS and YFSETQ. This CDR3 is 15 amino acids long. Trimming cost V 2 bases and J 1 base, with 12 bases left between them. The CDR3 reads CASSLEGGVQETQYF. In DNA form, the CDR3 reads TGCGCCAGCAGCTTAGAGGGGGGAGTCCAAGAGACCCAGTACTTC.

This clonotype occurred a few times. The V and J genes are TRBV5-4 and TRBJ1-4, with D possibly TRBD1 on 5 matching bases. Germline V gene lookup returns CDR1 SGHNT and CDR2 YYREEE (reference sequence). V lost 0 bases and J lost 3, with 9 bases in between. This CDR3 has 15 amino acids. The CDR3 region is CASSLGGAANEKLFF. The CDR3 DNA follows: TGTGCCAGCAGCTTGGGCGGGGCGGCTAATGAAAAACTGTTTTTT. Combining the CDR3 with reference TRBV5-4 and TRBJ1-4 gives the whole variable domain ETGVTQSPTHLIKTRGQQVTLRCSSQSGHNTVSWYQQALGQGPQFIFQYYREEENGRGNFPPRFSGLQFPNYSSELNVNALELDDSALYLCASSLGGAANEKLFFGSGTQLSVL.

V is TRBV12-3 or TRBV12-4 and J is TRBJ1-3; D is unclear. This CDR3 has 13 amino acids. The V end lost 5 bases, the J end lost 4 bases, and 9 bases lay between the germline ends. CDR3 nucleotides: TGTGCCAGCAGTCCCATGGGGGGAAACACCATATATTTT. Protein product: CASSPMGGNTIYF.

This sequence joins TRBV4-1 and TRBJ2-1; TRBD2 matches 7 bases. Trimming took 3 bases from V and 8 from J; bases not matched to a gene: 4. The CDR3 length is 13 residues. Per germline, CDR1 MGHRA and CDR2 YSYEKL. This CDR3 is CASSHVRGDEQFF. CDR3 sequence (DNA): TGCGCCAGCAGCCATGTCCGGGGGGATGAGCAGTTCTTC.

This clonotype has a count of ten or more. The chain combines TRBV20-1 with TRBJ2-7; tentatively, D is TRBD1 or TRBD2 (5 bases each). The V end was cut by 1 base, the J end by 3 bases, with 10 bases between. Per germline, CDR1 DFQATT and CDR2 SNEGSKA (reference sequence). This CDR3 has 13 amino acids. CDR3 region: CSARAGPNYEQYF. In nucleotides, the CDR3 is TGCAGTGCTAGAGCGGGACCTAACTACGAGCAGTACTTC.

In this sample, this clonotype turned up many times. The chain couples TRBV20-1 to TRBJ2-3; 7 nucleotides align to TRBD1. The germline CDR1 and CDR2 sequences are DFQATT and SNEGSKA (reference sequence). The CDR3 sequence is 14 residues long. V lost 8 bases to trimming and J lost 2 bases; unmatched junction nucleotides: 10. The CDR3 reads CSTNRGRDTDTQYF. In DNA form, the CDR3 reads TGCAGTACGAACAGGGGCAGGGACACAGATACGCAGTATTTT.

This clonotype was recorded a few times. The chain has TRBV7-2 and TRBJ1-5; the D gene is possibly TRBD1 (6 bases). The CDR3 has 14 residues. The germline gives CDR1 SGHTA, CDR2 FQGNSA. V was shortened by 5 bases and J by 4 bases, with 12 bases between the two germline ends. CDR3 nucleotides: TGTGCCAGCAGCGTCAGGGGAGGGAATCAGCCCCAGCATTTT. It specifies CASSVRGGNQPQHF. Combining the CDR3 with reference TRBV7-2 and TRBJ1-5 gives the whole variable domain GAGVSQSPSNKVTEKGKDVELRCDPISGHTALYWYRQSLGQGLEFLIYFQGNSAPDKSGLPSDRFSAERTGGSVSTLTIQRTQQEDSAVYLCASSVRGGNQPQHFGDGTRLSIL.

This chain connects TRBV27 to TRBJ2-5, with 7 bases lining up with TRBD1. The CDR3 runs to 13 residues. Germline loops: CDR1 MNHEY, CDR2 SMNVEV (reference sequence). With V trimmed by 5 bases and J by 4 bases, 4 bases remained unmatched. The DNA for the CDR3 is TGTGCCAGCAGTGAAAGACAGGGAGAGACCCAGTACTTC. Translating it yields CASSERQGETQYF.

This clonotype was observed a few times. The chain combines TRBV6-5 with TRBJ2-3, with no clear D. Germline-derived CDR1 and CDR2 are MNHEY and SVGAGI. This CDR3 region has 15 residues. V lost 0 bases to trimming and J lost 5 bases, with 12 bases between them. CDR3 sequence (DNA): TGTGCCAGCAGTTACTCATCGTCCAGCCTAGATACGCAGTATTTT. It specifies CASSYSSSSLDTQYF.

This clonotype was seen repeatedly, ten times or more. V usage is TRBV5-1 and J usage is TRBJ1-1; D is unclear. The CDR3 is 14 amino acids. V lost 7 bases to trimming and J lost 3 bases, with 16 bases between them. Looked up from germline, CDR1 is SGHRS and CDR2 is YFSETQ. CDR3 sequence reads: CASLLAGGDTEAFF. DNA for the CDR3: TGCGCCAGCCTCCTGGCGGGTGGCGACACTGAAGCTTTCTTT.

This chain uses TRBV29-1 with TRBJ1-4; D not resolved. The V end was cut by 8 bases, the J end by 4 bases, with 8 bases between. Germline lookup yields CDR1 SQVTM and CDR2 ANQGSEA. The CDR3 sequence is 11 residues long. Written as DNA, the CDR3 is TGCAGCTCAACGTATAATGAAAAACTGTTTTTT. Translation gives CSSTYNEKLFF.